The 8 T cell receptor beta chains given below trace back to one sample, sequenced in a study of shared clonotypes between healthy human individuals. The assay was immunoSEQ multiplex PCR, and TCRdb's table has in-frame clones only and misses some. This sample carries roughly 2.4 million clones, approximately 96% of them seen once, and the ten largest clones take roughly 0.13%. Sequencing was carried out using naive CD4+ T cells sorted from blood. Subset in this sample: CD45RA+ positively selected. These receptor sequences come from a young man in good health.

This chain connects TRBV28 to TRBJ2-3; 7 bases are a match to TRBD1. V lost 6 bases to trimming and J lost 4 bases; unmatched junction nucleotides: 4. The germline gives CDR1 MDHEN, CDR2 SYDVKM. The CDR3 has 13 residues. The CDR3 DNA reads as TGTGCCAGCAGAGAAGGGGGCCCAGATACGCAGTATTTT. It translates to CASREGGPDTQYF. Full variable domain (outside the CDR3, taken from reference TRBV28 and TRBJ2-3): DVKVTQSSRYLVKRTGEKVFLECVQDMDHENMFWYRQDPGLGLRLIYFSYDVKMKEKGDIPEGYSVSREKKERFSLILESASTNQTSMYLCASREGGPDTQYFGPGTRLTVL.

This chain links TRBV18 with TRBJ1-1; D ambiguous. V was pared by 6 bases and J by 3 bases, with 14 bases between. Looked up from germline, CDR1 is KGHSH and CDR2 is LQKENI. CDR3 length: 14 amino acids. CDR3 residues: CASSPTLVDTEAFF. The CDR3 DNA follows: TGTGCCAGCTCTCCCACCCTCGTAGACACTGAAGCTTTCTTT.

On this clone itself: Other DNA sequences within the sample encode an identical CDR3. The V gene is TRBV5-1, the J gene TRBJ2-2, with D possibly TRBD1 on 6 matching bases. The germline V gene has CDR1 SGHRS and CDR2 YFSETQ. V was trimmed by 3 bases and J by 1 base, leaving 10 bases between them. CDR3 size: 15 residues. The CDR3 DNA reads as TGCGCCAGCAGCTCCGGGACACTGAACACCGGGGAGCTGTTTTTT. It codes for CASSSGTLNTGELFF.

The V call is TRBV7-2, the J call TRBJ2-4; TRBD2 is a possible D gene (5 bases). V lost 1 base and J lost 6, with 13 bases in between. This CDR3 has 15 residues. Germline V gives CDR1 SGHTA, CDR2 FQGNSA. In nucleotides, the CDR3 is TGTGCCAGCAGCTTAGGACCCGGGGTATCAAACATTCAGTACTTC. Translating gives CASSLGPGVSNIQYF. Combining the CDR3 with reference TRBV7-2 and TRBJ2-4 gives the whole variable domain GAGVSQSPSNKVTEKGKDVELRCDPISGHTALYWYRQSLGQGLEFLIYFQGNSAPDKSGLPSDRFSAERTGGSVSTLTIQRTQQEDSAVYLCASSLGPGVSNIQYFGAGTRLSVL.

The chain carries TRBV18 and TRBJ1-1; D is possibly TRBD1 (5 bases). The CDR3 contains 13 residues. Looked up from germline, CDR1 is KGHSH and CDR2 is LQKENI. With 11 bases removed from V and 0 bases from J, the gap between germline ends came to 13 bases. The CDR3 nucleotides are TGTGCCGGGAGGGACTCCCTGAACACTGAAGCTTTCTTT. It encodes CAGRDSLNTEAFF.

The DNA of the CDR3 is TGCAGGGGTAGCTCCTACAATGAGCAGTTCTTC. Residues: CRGSSYNEQFF. The gene calls are TRBV20-1 and TRBJ2-1; D is ambiguous. There are 11 residues in the CDR3. The germline V gene encodes CDR1 DFQATT and CDR2 SNEGSKA (reference sequence).

Comment on this clone: The same CDR3 also results from other DNA sequences found in this sample. The chain uses TRBV5-1 and TRBJ2-7, with D uncertain. CDR3 size: 14 residues. Deletions cut 0 bases from V and 2 bases from J, with 9 bases between. The germline CDR1 and CDR2 sequences are SGHRS and YFSETQ. In nucleotides, the CDR3 is TGCGCCAGCAGCTTGGTGGGGTCGGCCTACGAGCAGTACTTC. It is translated as CASSLVGSAYEQYF.

This chain links TRBV30 with TRBJ2-7; no definite D call. Germline V gene sequence: CDR1 GTSNPN, CDR2 SVGIG (reference sequence). V lost 1 base and J 3 bases, leaving 7 bases between the germline ends. This CDR3 contains 12 residues. The CDR3 DNA is TGTGCCTGGAGTGCGGGCCTCTACGAGCAGTACTTC. This gives the protein CAWSAGLYEQYF. The whole variable domain, filled in from reference TRBV30 and TRBJ2-7, reads SQTIHQWPATLVQPVGSPLSLECTVEGTSNPNLYWYRQAAGRGLQLLFYSVGIGQISSEVPQNLSASRPQDRQFILSSKKLLLSDSGFYLCAWSAGLYEQYFGPGTRLTVT.